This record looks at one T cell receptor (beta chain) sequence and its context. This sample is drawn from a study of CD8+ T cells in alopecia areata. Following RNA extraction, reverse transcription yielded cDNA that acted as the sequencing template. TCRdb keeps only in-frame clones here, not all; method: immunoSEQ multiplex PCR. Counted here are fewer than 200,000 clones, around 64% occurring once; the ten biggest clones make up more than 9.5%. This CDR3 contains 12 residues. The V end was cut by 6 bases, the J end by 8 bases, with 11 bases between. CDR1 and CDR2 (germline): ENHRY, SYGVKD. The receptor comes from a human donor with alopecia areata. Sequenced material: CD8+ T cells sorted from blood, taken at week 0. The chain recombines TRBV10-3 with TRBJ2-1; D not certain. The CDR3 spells CAISRPGDEQFF. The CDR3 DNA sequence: TGTGCCATCAGCAGGCCTGGGGATGAGCAGTTCTTC.